These T cell receptor beta chains were read from a single sample in a study of blood T cell repertoires in COVID-19. The protocol was immunoSEQ multiplex PCR, while the TCRdb copy is restricted to in-frame clones and leaves out a portion. The sample includes hundreds of thousands of clones, 75% to 85% of them seen just once. The sequenced sample was peripheral blood. The receptors here all came from a man aged 50 to 59 with COVID-19, enrolled during active disease. Both conserved end residues are part of each CDR3. A D gene is named only where the DNA matches it firmly. Clone size is shown for a subset of rows, as once, few, many or a class of expanded clone.

j_call d_call clone_size v_call cdr3_aa cdr3_nt
TRBJ2-7 NA NA TRBV5-5 CASSSPGWEQYF TGTGCCAGCAGCTCGCCAGGTTGGGAGCAGTACTTC
TRBJ2-7 TRBD1 NA TRBV9 CASSVGQGVRYEQYF TGTGCCAGCAGCGTCGGACAGGGGGTGAGGTACGAGCAGTACTTC
TRBJ1-2 NA NA TRBV24-1 CATSDFTRVRVGYTF TGTGCCACCAGTGATTTCACGAGGGTAAGGGTTGGCTACACCTTC
TRBJ1-2 NA NA TRBV2 CASSERQINYGYTF TGTGCCAGCAGTGAGAGACAGATTAACTATGGCTACACCTTC
TRBJ1-5 TRBD1 NA TRBV5-5 CASSFWQGGNQPQHF TGTGCCAGCAGCTTTTGGCAGGGGGGTAATCAGCCCCAGCATTTT
TRBJ1-5 NA NA TRBV6-2/TRBV6-3 CASSYLRFGSNQPQHF TGTGCCAGCAGTTACTTGCGGTTCGGAAGCAATCAGCCCCAGCATTTT
TRBJ1-5 NA NA TRBV18 CASSPGGVNQPQHF TGTGCCAGCTCACCAGGAGGGGTCAACCAGCCCCAGCATTTT
TRBJ1-2 NA NA TRBV3-1/TRBV3-2 CASSQTTQSYGYTF TGTGCCAGCAGCCAGACGACACAGTCCTATGGCTACACCTTC
TRBJ2-3 TRBD2 NA TRBV7-2 CASSQPAGSTDTQYF TGTGCCAGCAGCCAACCAGCGGGGTCCACAGATACGCAGTATTTT
TRBJ2-7 NA NA TRBV5-1 CASSSGAYEQYF TGCGCCAGCAGCTCAGGGGCCTACGAGCAGTACTTC
TRBJ1-5 NA few TRBV18 CASSPDMNQPQHF TGTGCCAGCTCACCCGACATGAATCAGCCCCAGCATTTT
TRBJ1-4 NA NA TRBV6-5 CASSYSNPIREKLFF TGTGCCAGCAGTTACTCGAACCCCATCAGGGAAAAACTGTTTTTT
TRBJ2-3 NA NA TRBV7-9 CASSQYRARNTDTQYF TGTGCCAGCAGCCAATACAGGGCTAGGAACACAGATACGCAGTATTTT
TRBJ2-7 TRBD1 few TRBV5-1 CASSPRPDRGQYEQYF TGCGCCAGCAGCCCACGCCCCGACAGGGGGCAATACGAGCAGTACTTC
TRBJ2-1 TRBD1 NA TRBV19 CASRGFTGGEQFF TGTGCCAGTAGGGGGTTCACAGGGGGTGAGCAGTTCTTC
TRBJ2-1 TRBD2 NA TRBV19 CASSLTSGVYNEQFF TGTGCCAGTAGCCTCACTAGCGGGGTTTACAATGAGCAGTTCTTC
TRBJ2-2 TRBD1 once TRBV4-3 CASSQASQGDGGELFF TGCGCCAGCAGCCAAGCCAGCCAGGGGGACGGCGGGGAGCTGTTTTTT
TRBJ2-3 TRBD2 NA TRBV5-4 CASSRASGGLKRIDTQYF TGTGCCAGCAGCCGGGCCAGCGGGGGGTTAAAAAGGATAGATACGCAGTATTTT
TRBJ1-2 NA NA TRBV7-2 CASSIPGGNFGYTF TGTGCCAGCAGCATTCCGGGGGGGAACTTCGGCTACACCTTC
TRBJ2-4 TRBD1 NA TRBV2 CASILGTGTIAKNIQYF TGTGCCAGCATTCTCGGGACAGGAACCATAGCCAAAAACATTCAGTACTTC
TRBJ2-1 TRBD2 NA TRBV4-1 CASSPLFSGVYNEQFF TGCGCCAGCAGCCCACTTTTTAGCGGGGTATACAATGAGCAGTTCTTC
TRBJ2-1 NA NA TRBV6-5 CASSSIGLPPEQFF TGTGCCAGCAGTTCAATTGGACTTCCCCCTGAGCAGTTCTTC
TRBJ1-1 NA NA TRBV19 CASSMGGWTEAFF TGTGCCAGTAGTATGGGCGGGTGGACTGAAGCTTTCTTT
TRBJ1-4 TRBD1 NA TRBV6-2/TRBV6-3 CASSPPPGQSGEKLFF TGTGCCAGCAGTCCCCCCCCGGGACAGTCGGGTGAAAAACTGTTTTTT
TRBJ2-7 NA NA TRBV2 CASSKEGGYEQYF TGTGCCAGCAGCAAAGAGGGAGGCTACGAGCAGTACTTC
TRBJ2-5 TRBD2 NA TRBV7-8 CASSFLGGGRETQYF TGTGCCAGCAGCTTTTTGGGCGGGGGAAGGGAGACCCAGTACTTC
TRBJ2-5 NA NA TRBV1 CTSSQGYLSRDRVGETQYF TGCACCAGCAGCCAAGGGTATCTTTCGCGGGACAGGGTAGGGGAGACCCAGTACTTC
TRBJ2-7 TRBD1 NA TRBV5-1 CASSLTGASYEQYF TGCGCCAGCAGCTTGACAGGGGCATCCTACGAGCAGTACTTC
TRBJ2-3 NA NA TRBV5-4 CASSTGLTEGTDTQYF TGTGCCAGCAGCACAGGACTAACGGAAGGCACAGATACGCAGTATTTT
TRBJ2-7 NA NA TRBV6-2/TRBV6-3 CASTPVRAYEQYF TGTGCCAGCACCCCTGTCCGGGCCTACGAGCAGTACTTC
TRBJ1-6 TRBD1 NA TRBV28 CASSVDRAFYNSPLHF TGTGCCAGCAGTGTGGACAGGGCCTTCTATAATTCACCCCTCCACTTT
TRBJ2-3 NA NA TRBV18 CASAQTGASTDTQYF TGTGCCAGCGCACAGACAGGAGCCTCCACAGATACGCAGTATTTT
TRBJ2-2 NA NA TRBV5-1 CASSLSWLNTGELFF TGCGCCAGCAGCTTGTCGTGGCTGAACACCGGGGAGCTGTTTTTT
TRBJ2-3 TRBD2 NA TRBV18 CASSPGLAGSTDTQYF TGTGCCAGCTCCCCGGGACTAGCGGGTAGCACAGATACGCAGTATTTT
TRBJ2-3 TRBD2 NA TRBV5-1 CASSISGGRDTQYF TGCGCCAGCAGCATTAGCGGGGGGCGGGATACGCAGTATTTT
TRBJ1-5 TRBD1 few TRBV6-5 CASSYSGQGNQPQHF TGTGCCAGCAGTTACTCCGGACAGGGCAATCAGCCCCAGCATTTT
TRBJ1-5 NA NA TRBV10-3 CAISDQVYQPQHF TGTGCCATCAGTGACCAGGTTTACCAGCCCCAGCATTTT
TRBJ2-7 NA NA TRBV20-1 CSAARTYEQYF TGCAGTGCTGCTAGAACCTACGAGCAGTACTTC
TRBJ2-7 TRBD2 NA TRBV11-2 CASSFDRLAGLEQYF TGTGCCAGCAGCTTTGATAGACTAGCGGGGTTGGAGCAGTACTTC
TRBJ2-2 NA NA TRBV6-6 CASSYSAGPRPGELFF TGTGCCAGCAGTTACTCTGCGGGGCCTCGACCCGGGGAGCTGTTTTTT
TRBJ1-1 NA NA TRBV19 CASSIWLDTEAFF TGTGCCAGTAGTATATGGTTAGACACTGAAGCTTTCTTT
TRBJ2-7 TRBD1 NA TRBV5-1 CASSPTGQASYEQYF TGCGCCAGCAGCCCGACCGGACAGGCCTCCTACGAGCAGTACTTC
TRBJ2-2 TRBD2 NA TRBV7-8 CASSLEGRGSGELFF TGTGCCAGCAGCTTAGAGGGGCGGGGGTCCGGGGAGCTGTTTTTT
TRBJ2-1 NA once TRBV18 CASSPPNRGGEGNEQFF TGTGCCAGCTCACCACCGAATCGGGGAGGTGAAGGGAATGAGCAGTTCTTC
TRBJ2-7 NA few TRBV4-3 CASSQDLYGDYEQYF TGCGCCAGCAGCCAAGATCTTTACGGAGACTACGAGCAGTACTTC